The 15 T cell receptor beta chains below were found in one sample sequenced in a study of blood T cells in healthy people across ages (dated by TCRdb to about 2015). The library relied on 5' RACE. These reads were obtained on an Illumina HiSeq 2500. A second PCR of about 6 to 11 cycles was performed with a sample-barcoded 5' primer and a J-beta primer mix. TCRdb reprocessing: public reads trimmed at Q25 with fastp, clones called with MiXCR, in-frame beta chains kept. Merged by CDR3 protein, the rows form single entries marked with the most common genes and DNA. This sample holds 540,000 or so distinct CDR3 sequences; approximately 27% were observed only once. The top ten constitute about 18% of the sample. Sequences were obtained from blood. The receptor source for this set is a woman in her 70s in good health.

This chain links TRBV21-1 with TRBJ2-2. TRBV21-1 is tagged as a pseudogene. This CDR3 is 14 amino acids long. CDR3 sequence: CASSVDQDVGELFF. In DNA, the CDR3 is TGTGCCAGCAGCGTAGACCAGGATGTCGGGGAGCTGTTTTTT.

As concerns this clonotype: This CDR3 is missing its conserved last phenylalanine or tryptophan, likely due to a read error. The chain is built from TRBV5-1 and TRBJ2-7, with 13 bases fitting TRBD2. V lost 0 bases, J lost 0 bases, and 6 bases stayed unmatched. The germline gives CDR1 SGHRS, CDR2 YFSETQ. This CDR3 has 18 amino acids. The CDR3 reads CASSLAGTSGTVSYEQYL. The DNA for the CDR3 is TGCGCCAGCAGCTTGGCAGGGACTAGCGGGACGGTCTCCTACGAGCAGTACCTC.

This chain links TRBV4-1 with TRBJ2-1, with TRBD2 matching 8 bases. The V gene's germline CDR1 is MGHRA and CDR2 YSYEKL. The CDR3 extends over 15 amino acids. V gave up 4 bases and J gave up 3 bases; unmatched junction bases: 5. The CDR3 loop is CASSPGLEVYNEQFF. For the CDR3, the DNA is TGCGCCAGCAGCCCGGGACTAGAGGTCTACAATGAGCAGTTCTTC.

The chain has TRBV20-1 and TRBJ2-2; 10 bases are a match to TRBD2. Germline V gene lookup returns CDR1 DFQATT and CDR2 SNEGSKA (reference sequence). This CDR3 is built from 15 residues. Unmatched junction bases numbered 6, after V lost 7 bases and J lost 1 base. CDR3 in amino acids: CSVRRLAGNTGELFF. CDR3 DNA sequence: TGCAGTGTCCGACGACTAGCGGGGAACACCGGGGAGCTGTTTTTT.

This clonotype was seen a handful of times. CDR3 nucleotide sequence: TGTGCCAGCAGCTTAGTGTATGGGTCGGATGGCTACACCTTC. It yields the protein CASSLVYGSDGYTF. The chain joins TRBV7-8 to TRBJ1-2; the D is unclear. Germline CDR1 and CDR2: SGHVS and FQNEAQ. This CDR3 comprises 14 residues. V lost 1 base and J lost 6, with 12 bases in between. The variable domain in full, with the rest retrieved from reference TRBV7-8 and TRBJ1-2, is GAGVSQSPRYKVAKRGQDVALRCDPISGHVSLFWYQQALGQGPEFLTYFQNEAQLDKSGLPSDRFFAERPEGSVSTLKIQRTQQEDSAVYLCASSLVYGSDGYTFGSGTRLTVV.

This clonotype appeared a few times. CDR3 DNA: TGCGCCAGCAGCTTGAGACAGGGGCCCTCCTCTGGAAACACCATATATTTT. The encoded protein is CASSLRQGPSSGNTIYF. V gene TRBV5-1 combines with J gene TRBJ1-3, with TRBD1 matching 8 bases. The CDR3 is 17 amino acids. Germline trimming cut 1 base from V and 0 bases from J; bases unmatched to any gene: 6. The germline V gene encodes CDR1 SGHRS and CDR2 YFSETQ.

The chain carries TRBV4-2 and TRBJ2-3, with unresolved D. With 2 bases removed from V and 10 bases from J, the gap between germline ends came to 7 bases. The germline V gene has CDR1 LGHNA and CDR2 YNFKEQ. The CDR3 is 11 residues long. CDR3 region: CASSQSWSQYF. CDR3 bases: TGTGCCAGCAGCCAAAGTTGGTCGCAGTATTTT.

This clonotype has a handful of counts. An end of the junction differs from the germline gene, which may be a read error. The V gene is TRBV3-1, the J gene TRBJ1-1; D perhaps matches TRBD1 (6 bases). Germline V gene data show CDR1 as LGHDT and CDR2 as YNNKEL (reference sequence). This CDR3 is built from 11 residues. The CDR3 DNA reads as TGTGCCAGCAGCGGGGGCTCTGACGCTTTCTTT. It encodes CASSGGSDAFF.

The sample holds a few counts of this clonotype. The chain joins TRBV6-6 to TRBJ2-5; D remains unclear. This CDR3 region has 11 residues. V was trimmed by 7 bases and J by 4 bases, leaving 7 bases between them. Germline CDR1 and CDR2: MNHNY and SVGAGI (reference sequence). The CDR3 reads CASTTRETQYF. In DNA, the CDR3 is TGTGCCAGCACTACAAGAGAGACCCAGTACTTC.

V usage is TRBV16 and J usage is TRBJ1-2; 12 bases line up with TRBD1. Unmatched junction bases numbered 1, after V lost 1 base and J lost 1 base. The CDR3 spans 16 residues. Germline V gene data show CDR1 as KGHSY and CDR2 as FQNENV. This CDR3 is CASSQWDRGLNYGYTF. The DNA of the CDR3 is TGTGCCAGCAGCCAATGGGACAGGGGGCTTAACTATGGCTACACCTTC.

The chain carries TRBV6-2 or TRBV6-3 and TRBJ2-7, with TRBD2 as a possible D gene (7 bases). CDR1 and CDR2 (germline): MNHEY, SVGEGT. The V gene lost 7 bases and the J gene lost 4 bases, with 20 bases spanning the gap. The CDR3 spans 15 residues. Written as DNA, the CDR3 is TGTGCCAGCACCACCCAGGAGGGGGGGGATTACGAGCAGTACTTC. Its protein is CASTTQEGGDYEQYF.

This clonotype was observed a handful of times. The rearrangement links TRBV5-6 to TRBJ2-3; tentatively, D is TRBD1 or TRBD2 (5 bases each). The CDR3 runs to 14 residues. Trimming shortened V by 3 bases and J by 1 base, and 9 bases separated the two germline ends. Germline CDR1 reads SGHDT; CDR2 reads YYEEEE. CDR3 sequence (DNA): TGTGCCAGCAGCTCGGGACGGCGCACAGATACGCAGTATTTT. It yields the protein CASSSGRRTDTQYF.

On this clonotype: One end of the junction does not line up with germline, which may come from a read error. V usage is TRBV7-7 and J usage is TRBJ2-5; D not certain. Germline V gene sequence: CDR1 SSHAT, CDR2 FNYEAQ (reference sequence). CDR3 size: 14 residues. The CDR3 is CASSHAGGRETQYF. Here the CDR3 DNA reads TGTGCTAGCAGCCACGCAGGTGGCAGGGAGACCCAGTACTTC.

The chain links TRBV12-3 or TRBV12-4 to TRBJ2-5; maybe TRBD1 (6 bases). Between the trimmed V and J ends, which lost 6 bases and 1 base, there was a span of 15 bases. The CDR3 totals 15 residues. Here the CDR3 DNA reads TGTGCCAGCAGAGGCCCCAGGGGCAGCCAAGAGACCCAGTACTTC. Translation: CASRGPRGSQETQYF.

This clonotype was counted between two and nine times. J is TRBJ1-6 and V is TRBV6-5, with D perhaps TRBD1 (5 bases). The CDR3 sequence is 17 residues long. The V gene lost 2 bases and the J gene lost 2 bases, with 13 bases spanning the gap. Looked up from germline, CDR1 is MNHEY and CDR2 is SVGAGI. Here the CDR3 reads CASSYKGAAPYNSPLHF. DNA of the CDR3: TGTGCCAGCAGTTACAAAGGGGCCGCTCCCTATAATTCACCCCTCCACTTT.